Below, one T cell receptor (beta chain) is given with its context. In the original analysis: For nucleated cells, counts were estimated from reference gene primer amplification. Data came from immunoSEQ multiplex PCR; TCRdb stores just in-frame clones and leaves some out. Clone size and the V and J calls come from that table; the DNA yielded D and trimming. The sample consists of roughly 250,000 clones, approximately 87% of them appearing once. CDR3 length: 14 residues. Germline loops: CDR1 MNHEY, CDR2 SMNVEV (reference sequence). V gave up 10 bases and J gave up 7 bases; unmatched junction bases: 14. This specimen comes from a study of blood T cell repertoires in COVID-19. Overall study: Donors in the United States, Italy and Spain gave samples during acute or convalescent COVID-19. PBMCs, B-cell-depleted T cells, or T cells were the source of the cDNA or gDNA that made up the material.

The receptor was derived from a woman aged 45-60 years with acute or convalescent COVID-19. This rearrangement joins TRBV27 to TRBJ2-7, with TRBD1 matching 9 bases. The sequenced material came from peripheral blood. CDR3 loop: CATRPDRGHKEQYF. CDR3 nucleotides: TGTGCCACCCGACCGGACAGGGGTCATAAGGAGCAGTACTTC.